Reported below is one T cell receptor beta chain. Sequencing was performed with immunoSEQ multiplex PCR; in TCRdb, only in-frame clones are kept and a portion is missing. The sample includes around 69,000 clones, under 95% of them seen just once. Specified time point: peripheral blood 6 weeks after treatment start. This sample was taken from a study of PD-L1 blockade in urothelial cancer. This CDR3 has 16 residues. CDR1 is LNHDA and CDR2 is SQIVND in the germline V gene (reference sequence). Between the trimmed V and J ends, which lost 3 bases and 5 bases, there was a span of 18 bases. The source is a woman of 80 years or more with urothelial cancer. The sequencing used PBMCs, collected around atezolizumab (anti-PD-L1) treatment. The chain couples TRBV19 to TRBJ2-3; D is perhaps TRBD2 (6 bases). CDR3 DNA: TGTGCCAGTAGTATTACCGGGGGTACGATCCAAGATACGCAGTATTTT. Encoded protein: CASSITGGTIQDTQYF.